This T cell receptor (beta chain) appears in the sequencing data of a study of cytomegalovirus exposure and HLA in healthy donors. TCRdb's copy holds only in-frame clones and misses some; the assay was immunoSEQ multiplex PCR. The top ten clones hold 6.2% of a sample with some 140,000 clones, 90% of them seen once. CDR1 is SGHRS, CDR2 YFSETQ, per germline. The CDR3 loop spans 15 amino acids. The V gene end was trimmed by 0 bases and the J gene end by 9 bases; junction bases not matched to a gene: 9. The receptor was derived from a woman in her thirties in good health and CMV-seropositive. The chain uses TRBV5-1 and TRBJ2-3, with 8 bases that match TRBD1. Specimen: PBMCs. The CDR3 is CASSLDTHTGGTQYF. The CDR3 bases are TGCGCCAGCAGCTTGGACACTCACACAGGGGGGACGCAGTATTTT.